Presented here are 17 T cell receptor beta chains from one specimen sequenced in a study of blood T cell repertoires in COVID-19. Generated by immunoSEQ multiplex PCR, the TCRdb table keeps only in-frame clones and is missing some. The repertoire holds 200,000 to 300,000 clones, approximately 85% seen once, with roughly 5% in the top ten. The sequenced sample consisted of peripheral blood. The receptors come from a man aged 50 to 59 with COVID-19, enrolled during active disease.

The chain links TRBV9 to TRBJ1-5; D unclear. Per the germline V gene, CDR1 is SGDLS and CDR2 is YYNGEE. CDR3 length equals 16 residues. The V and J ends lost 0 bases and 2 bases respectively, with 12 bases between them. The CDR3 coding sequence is TGTGCCAGCAGCGTAGTAGGAGGGAGACGCAATCAGCCCCAGCATTTT. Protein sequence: CASSVVGGRRNQPQHF.

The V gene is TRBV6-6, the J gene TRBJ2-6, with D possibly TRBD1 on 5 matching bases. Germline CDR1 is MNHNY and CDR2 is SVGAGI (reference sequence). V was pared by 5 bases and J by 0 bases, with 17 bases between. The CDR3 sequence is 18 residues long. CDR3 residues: CASSPTYPGASGANVLTF. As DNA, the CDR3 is TGTGCCAGCAGTCCCACCTACCCTGGGGCCTCTGGGGCCAACGTCCTGACTTTC.

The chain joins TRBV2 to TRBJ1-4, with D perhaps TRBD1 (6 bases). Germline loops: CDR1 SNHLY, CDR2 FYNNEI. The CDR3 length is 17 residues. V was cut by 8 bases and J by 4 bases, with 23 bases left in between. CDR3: CASSRVPPGQINEKLFF. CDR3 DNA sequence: TGTGCCAGCTCTCGGGTCCCTCCGGGACAAATTAATGAAAAACTGTTTTTT. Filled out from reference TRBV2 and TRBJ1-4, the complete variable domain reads EPEVTQTPSHQVTQMGQEVILRCVPISNHLYFYWYRQILGQKVEFLVSFYNNEISEKSEIFDDQFSVERPDGSNFTLKIRSTKLEDSAMYFCASSRVPPGQINEKLFFGSGTQLSVL.

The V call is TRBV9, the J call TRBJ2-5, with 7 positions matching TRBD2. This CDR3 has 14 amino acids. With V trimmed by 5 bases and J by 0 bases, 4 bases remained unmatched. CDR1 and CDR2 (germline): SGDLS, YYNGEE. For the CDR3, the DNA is TGTGCCAGCAGTCTGCGGGGGTACCAAGAGACCCAGTACTTC. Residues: CASSLRGYQETQYF.

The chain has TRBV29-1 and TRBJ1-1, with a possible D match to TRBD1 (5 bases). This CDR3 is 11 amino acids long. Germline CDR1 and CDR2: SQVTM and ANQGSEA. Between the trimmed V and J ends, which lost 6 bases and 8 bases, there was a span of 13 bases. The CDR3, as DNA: TGCAGCGTGATGGCGACAGTAGAAGCTTTCTTT. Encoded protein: CSVMATVEAFF.

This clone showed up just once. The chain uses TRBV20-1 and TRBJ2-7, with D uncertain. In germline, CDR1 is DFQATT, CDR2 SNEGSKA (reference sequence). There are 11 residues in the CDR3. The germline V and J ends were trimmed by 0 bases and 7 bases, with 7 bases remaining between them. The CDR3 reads CSARDDGEQYF. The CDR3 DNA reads TGCAGTGCTAGAGATGACGGGGAGCAGTACTTC.

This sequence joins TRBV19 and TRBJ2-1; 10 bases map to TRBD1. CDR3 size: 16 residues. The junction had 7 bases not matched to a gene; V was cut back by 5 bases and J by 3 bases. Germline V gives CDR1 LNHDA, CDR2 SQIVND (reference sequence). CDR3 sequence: CASSRAGTGVYNEQFF. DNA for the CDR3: TGTGCCAGTAGTCGAGCCGGGACAGGGGTCTACAATGAGCAGTTCTTC.

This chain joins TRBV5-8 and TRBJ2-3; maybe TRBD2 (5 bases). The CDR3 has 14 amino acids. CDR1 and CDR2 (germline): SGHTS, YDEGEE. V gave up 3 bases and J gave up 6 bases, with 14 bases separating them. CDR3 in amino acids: CASSSGMARDTQYF. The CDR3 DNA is TGTGCCAGCAGCTCGGGAATGGCTAGGGATACGCAGTATTTT. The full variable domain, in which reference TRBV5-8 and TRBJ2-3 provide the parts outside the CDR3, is EAGVTQSPTHLIKTRGQQATLRCSPISGHTSVYWYQQALGLGLQFLLWYDEGEERNRGNFPPRFSGRQFPNYSSELNVNALELEDSALYLCASSSGMARDTQYFGPGTRLTVL.

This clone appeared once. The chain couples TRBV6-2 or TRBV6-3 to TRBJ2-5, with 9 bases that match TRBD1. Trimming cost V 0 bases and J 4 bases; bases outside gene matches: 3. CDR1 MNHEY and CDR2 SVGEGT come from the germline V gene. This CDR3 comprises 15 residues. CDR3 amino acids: CASSYSGTGRETQYF. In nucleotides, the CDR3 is TGTGCCAGCAGTTACTCGGGGACAGGGCGAGAGACCCAGTACTTC.

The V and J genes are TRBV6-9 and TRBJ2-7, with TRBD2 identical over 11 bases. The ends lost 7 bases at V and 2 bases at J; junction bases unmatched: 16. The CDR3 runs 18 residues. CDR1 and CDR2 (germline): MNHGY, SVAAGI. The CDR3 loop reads CASKVLAGGRGPTYEQYF. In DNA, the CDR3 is TGTGCCAGCAAGGTGCTAGCGGGGGGTAGGGGTCCGACCTACGAGCAGTACTTC.

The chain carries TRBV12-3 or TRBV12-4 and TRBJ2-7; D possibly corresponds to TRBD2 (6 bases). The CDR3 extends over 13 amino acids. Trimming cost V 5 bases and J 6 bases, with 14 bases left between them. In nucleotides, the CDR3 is TGTGCCAGCAGTCCGCCTTGGGGAGGCGAGCAGTACTTC. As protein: CASSPPWGGEQYF.

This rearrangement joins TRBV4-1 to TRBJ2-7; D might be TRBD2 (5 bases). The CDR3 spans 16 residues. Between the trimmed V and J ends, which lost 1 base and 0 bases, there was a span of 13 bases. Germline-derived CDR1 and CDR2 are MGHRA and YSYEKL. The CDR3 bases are TGCGCCAGCAGCCAAGGATTAGCGTATAGCTCCTACGAGCAGTACTTC. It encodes CASSQGLAYSSYEQYF.

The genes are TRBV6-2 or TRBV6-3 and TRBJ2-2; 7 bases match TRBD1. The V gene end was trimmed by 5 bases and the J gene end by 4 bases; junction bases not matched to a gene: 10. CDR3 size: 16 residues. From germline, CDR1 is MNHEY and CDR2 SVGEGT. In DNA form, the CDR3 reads TGTGCCAGCAGTCTACCGGCTACAGGGGTCACCGGGGAGCTGTTTTTT. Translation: CASSLPATGVTGELFF.

This chain's CDR3 is CASSSTNGFNTEAFF. The CDR3 coding sequence is TGTGCCAGCAGTTCTACTAACGGATTTAACACTGAAGCTTTCTTT. J is TRBJ1-1 and V is TRBV27; D remains ambiguous. V lost 4 bases and J 2 bases, leaving 14 bases between the germline ends. Germline CDR1 reads MNHEY; CDR2 reads SMNVEV (reference sequence). The CDR3 consists of 15 residues.

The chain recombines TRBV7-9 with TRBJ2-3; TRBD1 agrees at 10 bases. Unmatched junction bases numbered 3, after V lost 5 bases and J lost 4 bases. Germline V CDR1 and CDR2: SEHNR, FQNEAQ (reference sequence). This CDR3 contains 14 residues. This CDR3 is CASSPGQGADTQYF. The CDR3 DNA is TGTGCCAGCAGCCCCGGACAGGGGGCAGATACGCAGTATTTT.

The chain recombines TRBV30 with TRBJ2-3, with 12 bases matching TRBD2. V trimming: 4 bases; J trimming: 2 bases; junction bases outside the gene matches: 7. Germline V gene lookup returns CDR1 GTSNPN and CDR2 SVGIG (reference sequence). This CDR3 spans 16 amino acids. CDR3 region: CAWNGLAGTNTDTQYF. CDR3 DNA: TGTGCCTGGAACGGACTAGCGGGGACAAACACAGATACGCAGTATTTT.

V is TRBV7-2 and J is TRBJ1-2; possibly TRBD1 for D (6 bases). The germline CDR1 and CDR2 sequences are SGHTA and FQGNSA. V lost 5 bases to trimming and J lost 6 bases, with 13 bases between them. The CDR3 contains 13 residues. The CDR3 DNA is TGTGCCAGCAGCACCAGGGGTCTAGATGGCTACACCTTC. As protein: CASSTRGLDGYTF.